This TCR beta chain was profiled in a study of human T cells and chemical hapten exposure. Study results and limitations: Versus controls, significantly more large CDR3 similarity clusters arose from expanded TCRs. Patch test score tracked positively with PT1 expanded TCR counts.

TCRdb reprocessed the RACE reads with MiXCR, giving one entry per CDR3 protein. The table includes some 400,000 distinct CDR3 sequences, roughly 4.8% detected once. V shed 5 bases, J shed 8 bases, and the junction held 8 bases outside the gene matches. CDR3 length equals 15 residues. Looked up from germline, CDR1 is DFQATT and CDR2 is SNEGSKA (reference sequence). As concerns this clonotype: Its target is not known.

The time point is: patch test 1, 2 weeks after DPC sensitization. The treatment was: therapeutic diphenylcyclopropenone sensitization with weekly scalp DPC. Blood sampling preceded each patch test application. Non-pregnant alopecia patients aged 18 to 70, suitable for DPC therapy. The clonotype was recovered from a woman in her forties or fifties with alopecia areata. Some clones in this sample may be carry-over from other donors' samples. The sequenced sample was whole blood, obtained in connection with sensitization to the hapten diphenylcyclopropenone (DPC). The chain is built from TRBV20-1 and TRBJ2-1; 14 nucleotides align to TRBD2. The CDR3 loop is CSAGGLAGENDEQFF. The DNA for the CDR3 is TGCAGTGCTGGGGGACTAGCGGGAGAAAACGATGAGCAGTTCTTC.